This TCR beta chain was retrieved from a study of regulatory T cells in long-lasting Graves disease. Note on this clonotype: Antigen specificity is unknown.

Germline V CDR1 and CDR2: DFQATT, SNEGSKA (reference sequence). The CDR3 has 12 residues. V was cut by 6 bases and J by 2 bases, with 9 bases left in between. Relying on iRepertoire HTBI primers and Arm-PCR of CDR3 regions, the team built TCR beta libraries. TCRdb re-analysed the multiplex PCR reads in MiXCR, keeping a single row per CDR3 protein. The sample consists of over 350,000 distinct CDR3 sequences, under 25% of them appearing once. Findings and limits, study-wide: Sharing of public clonotypes was greater in persistent patients (about 3,000) than in new patients (approximately 940).

The time point: persistent/refractory GD, antithyroid drugs over 5 years with positive TRAb. Preparation of the TCR library used RNA extracted from PBMCs. The source of this sequence is a female donor with Graves disease. This chain uses TRBV20-1 with TRBJ2-3; D is unclear. Material: peripheral blood mononuclear cells (PBMCs), obtained when the disease was refractory, from a patient treated with antithyroid drugs. CDR3 DNA: TGCAGTGCCACCACCCACACAGATACGCAGTATTTT. Encoded protein: CSATTHTDTQYF.